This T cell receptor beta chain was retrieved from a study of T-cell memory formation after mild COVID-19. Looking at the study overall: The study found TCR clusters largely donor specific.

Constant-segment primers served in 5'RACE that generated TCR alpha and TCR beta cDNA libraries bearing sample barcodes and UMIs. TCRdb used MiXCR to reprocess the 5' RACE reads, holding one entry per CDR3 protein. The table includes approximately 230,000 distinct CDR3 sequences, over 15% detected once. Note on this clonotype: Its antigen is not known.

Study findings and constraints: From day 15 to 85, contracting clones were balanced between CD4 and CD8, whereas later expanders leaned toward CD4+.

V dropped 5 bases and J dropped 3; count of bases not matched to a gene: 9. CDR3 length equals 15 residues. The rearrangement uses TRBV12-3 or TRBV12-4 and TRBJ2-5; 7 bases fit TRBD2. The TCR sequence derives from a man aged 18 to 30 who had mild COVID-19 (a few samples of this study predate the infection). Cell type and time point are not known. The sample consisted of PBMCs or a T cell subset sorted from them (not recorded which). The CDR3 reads CASSASGLLEETQYF. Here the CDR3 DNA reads TGTGCCAGCAGTGCTAGCGGACTACTAGAAGAGACCCAGTACTTC.